Listed below are T cell receptor beta chains from one sample, sequenced in a study of cytomegalovirus exposure and HLA in healthy donors. Profiled with immunoSEQ multiplex PCR; TCRdb holds only in-frame clones, not every one. Of roughly 120,000 clones listed, approximately 80% are singletons. Material: PBMCs. The receptors here all came from a human donor in good health. Both conserved end residues are trimmed from each CDR3.

TRBJ2-7,TRBV5-8,ASRPGHTYEQY
TRBJ2-2,TRBV28,ASSSPRRQITGELF
TRBJ2-2,TRBV7-7,ASSSLPWAGQAWELF
TRBJ1-1,TRBV9,ASSPRTGNTEAF
TRBJ2-7,TRBV9,ASSIAGASNGEQY
TRBJ2-1,TRBV2,ASSAASAHYNEQF
TRBJ1-1,TRBV14,ASSQGLRGRTEAF
TRBJ2-7,TRBV13,ASNRGGGTGVEQY
TRBJ1-2,TRBV28,ASSSQTLGVST
TRBJ2-2,TRBV28,ASSTAGGNTGELF
TRBJ2-3,TRBV7-9,ASSLTSGSSGTDTQY